The following is a T cell receptor (beta chain) sequence with its context. Its matching antigen is unknown. Researchers isolated total RNA from whole blood without sorting T cells. The data derive from a study of monozygotic twins with inflammatory bowel disease. Per individual sample, eight separate reactions were used to make cDNA. One entry per CDR3 protein, without DNA, is what TCRdb gives after re-calling the 5' RACE reads. The sample has a few hundred thousand distinct CDR3 sequences; the top ten hold approximately 5.4%. Study conclusions and caveats: There was no support for any single strong signal or clonotype associated with IBD. Sharing of clonotypes with others was lower in IBD patients than in healthy twins, and this was especially so with disease activity.

The clonotype comes from a human donor with ulcerative colitis or Crohn's disease, or a healthy co-twin of an affected twin (not recorded which). The sample taken for sequencing was blood.

CDR3 amino acids: CASTREFPGEQFF. This chain uses TRBV2 with TRBJ2-1; TCRdb's D gene call, TRBD1, goes unchecked for lack of DNA. This CDR3 contains 13 residues. From germline, CDR1 is SNHLY and CDR2 FYNNEI.